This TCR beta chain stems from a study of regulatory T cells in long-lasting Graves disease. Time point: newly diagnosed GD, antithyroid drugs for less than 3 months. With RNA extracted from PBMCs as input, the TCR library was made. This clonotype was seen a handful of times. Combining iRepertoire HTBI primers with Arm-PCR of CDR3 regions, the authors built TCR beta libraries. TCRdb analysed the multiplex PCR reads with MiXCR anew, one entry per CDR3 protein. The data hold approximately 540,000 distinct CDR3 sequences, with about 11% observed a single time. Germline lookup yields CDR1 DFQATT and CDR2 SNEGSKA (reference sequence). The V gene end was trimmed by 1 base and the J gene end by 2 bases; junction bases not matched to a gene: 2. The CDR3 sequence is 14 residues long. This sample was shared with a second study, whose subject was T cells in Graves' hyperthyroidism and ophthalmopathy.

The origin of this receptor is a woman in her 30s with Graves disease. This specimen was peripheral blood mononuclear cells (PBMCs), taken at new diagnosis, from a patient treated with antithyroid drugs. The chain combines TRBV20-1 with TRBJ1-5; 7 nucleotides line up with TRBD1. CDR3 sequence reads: CSARAGGGNQPQHF. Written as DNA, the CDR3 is TGCAGTGCTAGAGCAGGGGGTGGCAATCAGCCCCAGCATTTT.